The source of this T cell receptor beta chain is a study of PD-1 blockade in mismatch repair-deficient tumors. Looking at the study overall: Patients had approximately 11 mismatch repair-deficient cancer types and were previously treated and progressing.

Germline-derived CDR1 and CDR2 are SGDLS and YYNGEE. This CDR3 is 15 amino acids long. Unmatched junction bases numbered 5, after V lost 0 bases and J lost 6 bases. PCR or immunohistochemistry showed mismatch repair deficiency in every enrolled patient. A few pembrolizumab responders had their TCRs sequenced. Study-wide points: Tumor-resident clones, often undetectable pretreatment in blood, expanded then contracted after pembrolizumab.

Turning to this clone: Its cognate antigen is unknown.

Measured with immunoSEQ multiplex PCR; TCRdb has only the in-frame clones, and not every one. The sample includes 70,000 to 95,000 clones, approximately 78% of them seen just once. The TCR sequence derives from an adult with mismatch repair-deficient cancer. The chain employs TRBV9 and TRBJ2-7; TRBD2 aligns across 11 bases. The sequencing here drew on peripheral blood, taken 44 weeks after starting pembrolizumab. The CDR3 sequence is CASSVDSGRAGEQYF. In nucleotides, the CDR3 is TGTGCCAGCAGCGTAGATAGCGGGAGGGCCGGCGAGCAGTACTTC. Full variable domain (rest looked up from reference TRBV9 and TRBJ2-7): DSGVTQTPKHLITATGQRVTLRCSPRSGDLSVYWYQQSLDQGLQFLIQYYNGEERAKGNILERFSAQQFPDLHSELNLSSLELGDSALYFCASSVDSGRAGEQYFGPGTRLTVT.